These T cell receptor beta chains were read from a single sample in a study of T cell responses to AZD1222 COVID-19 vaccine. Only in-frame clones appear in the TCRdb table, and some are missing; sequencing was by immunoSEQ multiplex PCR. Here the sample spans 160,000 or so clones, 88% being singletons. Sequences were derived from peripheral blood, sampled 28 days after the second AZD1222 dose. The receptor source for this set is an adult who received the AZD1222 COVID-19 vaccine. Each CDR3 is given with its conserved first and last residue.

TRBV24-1 CATSRDTGGEKLFF
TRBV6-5 CASSTMGDNTEAFF
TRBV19 CATTLGGTQYF
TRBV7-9 CASSLFVAGNEQYF
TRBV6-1 CASSGDRALLNSPLHF
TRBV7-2 CASSLAIYRGGGELFF
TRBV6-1 CASSEARDIGYTF
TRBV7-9 CASSLTGGAGTQYF
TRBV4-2 CASSQELRATDTQYF
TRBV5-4 CASSFRGVANTEAFF
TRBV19 CASSSPAVRGNTIYF
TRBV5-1 CASSPSRDSSNEQFF
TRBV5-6 CASSLVGARSPLHF
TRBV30 CAWSVQLSNSPLHF
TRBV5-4 CASSSDTLTGELFF
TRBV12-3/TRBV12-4 CASRSTGATEAFF
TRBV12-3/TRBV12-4 CASTLGRREAFF
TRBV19 CASSGEQASYQPQHF
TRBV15 CATRQMEGFSPLHF
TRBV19 CASSILGSTYEQYF
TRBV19 CASSIEINYGYTF
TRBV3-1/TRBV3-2 CASSLSLNTEAFF
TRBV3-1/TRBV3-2 CASSAGGNSPLHF
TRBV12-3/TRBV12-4 CASCADSYGYTF
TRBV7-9 CASSRDFGTYEQYF
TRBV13 CASSPIPTGARSSTDTQYF
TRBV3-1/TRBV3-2 CASSLTAGGTNNEQFF
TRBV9 CASTKNANSPLHF
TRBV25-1 CASSEDRQGRYGYTF
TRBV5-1 CASSLESAGTEAFF
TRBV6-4 CASSRGAPGSPLHF
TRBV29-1 CSVGETGFDYGYTF
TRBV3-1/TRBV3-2 CASRGDRGYEQYF
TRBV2 CASSEEQNTEAFF
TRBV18 CASSPQDTRVGAFF
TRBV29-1 CSVASGGAGYTF
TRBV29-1 CSVESPTGAAYEQYF
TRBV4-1 CASRILAGELYEQYF
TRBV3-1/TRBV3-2 CASSQPGNTEAFF
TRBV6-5 CASTPPGTDTQYF
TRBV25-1 CASMGRTEAFF
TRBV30 CAWSMGRSSGNTIYF
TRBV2 CASSNLPNTEAFF
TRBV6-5 CASSYSWRNTEAFF
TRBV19 CASSIAGDIQYF
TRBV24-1 CATSDQGHEQFF
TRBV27 CASTRDRGSGYTF
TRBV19 CASIMTGRGNTIYF
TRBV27 CASSLLGGSSPLHF
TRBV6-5 CASSLNREGYTF
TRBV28 CASRITGRLATDTQYF
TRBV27 CASSFWPRGTGELFF
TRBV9 CASSVVGRGSYNEQFF
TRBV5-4 CASSHPGRDEQFF
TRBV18 CASSPFSPDRSTISDYTF
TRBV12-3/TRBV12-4 CASRPTGGPGYTF
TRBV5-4 CASSLFSSSGNTIYF
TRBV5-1 CASRDSGQSTDTQYF
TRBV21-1 CASSNVGAPQGTGGGLNEQYF